The entry that follows covers one T cell receptor beta chain sequence. Antigen: not known. The data stem from a study of beta chain features in type 1 diabetes. General study findings and limits: VDJ junctions sequenced from type 1 diabetes patients showed fewer insertions and more deletions.

Naive, central memory, regulatory and stem cell-like memory cells within the CD4+ compartment were sorted using CD45RO/CCR7/CD25/CD127/CD95/CD27. Germline lookup yields CDR1 SGDLS and CDR2 YYNGEE. This CDR3 is built from 16 residues. V was trimmed by 4 bases and J by 5 bases, leaving 20 bases between them. Sequenced material consisted of expressed TCRB transcripts (all of the isolated RNA was reverse transcribed). Some clones are missing from TCRdb's copy, which holds only in-frame ones; the method was immunoSEQ multiplex PCR. Here the sample spans some 270,000 clones, 13% to 15% being singletons. The sample was naive CD4+ T cells from blood. The chain employs TRBV9 and TRBJ2-3, with TRBD1 as a possible D gene (6 bases). The receptor comes from a woman between 35 and 50 years old in good health. The CDR3 coding sequence is TGTGCCAGCAGCAGACCCGGAAGTCCCAGGGGAGATACGCAGTATTTT. This sequence encodes CASSRPGSPRGDTQYF.